These 24 T cell receptor beta chains were sequenced from one sample in a study of blood T cell repertoires in COVID-19. Here immunoSEQ multiplex PCR was the method, and the copy in TCRdb shows in-frame clones only, minus some. The data show approximately 80,000 clones, around 83% seen once. Source material: peripheral blood. These receptors all come from a human donor in a cohort sampled during active COVID-19.

The chain recombines TRBV30 with TRBJ2-7; TRBD2 might be the D (5 bases). Trimming shortened V by 1 base and J by 0 bases, and 10 bases separated the two germline ends. Germline CDR1 reads GTSNPN; CDR2 reads SVGIG (reference sequence). This CDR3 region has 14 residues. For the CDR3, the DNA is TGTGCCTGGAGTGCCGAGGGTTACTCCTACGAGCAGTACTTC. This codes for CAWSAEGYSYEQYF.

The rearrangement joins TRBV5-5 to TRBJ2-5; 8 bases fit TRBD2. V gave up 2 bases and J gave up 2 bases; unmatched junction bases: 5. Germline V gives CDR1 SGHKS, CDR2 YYEKEE (reference sequence). There are 15 residues in the CDR3. The CDR3 here is CASSFGGGSQETQYF. In nucleotides, the CDR3 is TGTGCCAGCAGCTTCGGCGGGGGGTCTCAAGAGACCCAGTACTTC.

The chain recombines TRBV6-1 with TRBJ2-3, with a tentative D call TRBD1 (6 bases). This CDR3 region has 16 residues. The germline V gene has CDR1 MNHNS and CDR2 SASEGT. V lost 4 bases to trimming and J lost 0 bases, with 14 bases between them. In DNA form, the CDR3 reads TGTGCCAGCAGTGCGGTCAGGGGACCTAGCACAGATACGCAGTATTTT. Encoded protein: CASSAVRGPSTDTQYF.

The chain carries TRBV30 and TRBJ1-5; 8 bases align to TRBD1. V was pared by 1 base and J by 6 bases, with 5 bases of the junction left unmatched. The length of the CDR3 is 14 residues. The germline V gene has CDR1 GTSNPN and CDR2 SVGIG (reference sequence). The CDR3 region has the DNA TGTGCCTGGAGTGACGGACAGGGCGCTCAGCCCCAGCATTTT. Its translation: CAWSDGQGAQPQHF. The entire variable domain, with the rest obtained from reference TRBV30 and TRBJ1-5, is as follows: SQTIHQWPATLVQPVGSPLSLECTVEGTSNPNLYWYRQAAGRGLQLLFYSVGIGQISSEVPQNLSASRPQDRQFILSSKKLLLSDSGFYLCAWSDGQGAQPQHFGDGTRLSIL.

V gene TRBV6-7 combines with J gene TRBJ2-1, with D unclear. TRBV6-7 is placed among ORFs of uncertain function. The CDR3 is made up of 15 amino acids. V shed 5 bases and J shed 0 bases, with 11 bases lying between them. The chain's CDR3 is CASSGPPCSYNEQFF. The CDR3 DNA follows: TGTGCCAGCAGTGGGCCCCCCTGCTCCTACAATGAGCAGTTCTTC.

The chain combines TRBV18 with TRBJ1-2; 7 positions agree with TRBD1. V dropped 3 bases and J dropped 9; count of bases not matched to a gene: 16. CDR3 size: 16 residues. The germline CDR1 and CDR2 sequences are KGHSH and LQKENI. In DNA form, the CDR3 reads TGTGCCAGCTCACCCTCGCCGGGACAGTCCTTCGGGAGCTACACCTTC. It codes for CASSPSPGQSFGSYTF.

The count of this clone is one. The chain employs TRBV9 and TRBJ1-1; D is uncertain. CDR3 length: 12 amino acids. Germline V CDR1 and CDR2: SGDLS, YYNGEE. V was trimmed by 0 bases and J by 8 bases, leaving 8 bases between them. The CDR3 DNA sequence: TGTGCCAGCAGCGTAGCTACTGCGGAAGCTTTCTTT. Translating it yields CASSVATAEAFF.

The V gene is TRBV7-6, the J gene TRBJ2-3, with D perhaps TRBD2 (7 bases). This CDR3 region has 16 residues. Germline loops: CDR1 SGHVS, CDR2 FNYEAQ. V lost 2 bases and J 0 bases, leaving 12 bases between the germline ends. The CDR3 is CASSLRAGASTDTQYF. CDR3 DNA: TGTGCCAGCAGCTTAAGGGCGGGGGCGAGCACAGATACGCAGTATTTT. Full variable domain (remainder filled in from reference TRBV7-6 and TRBJ2-3): GAGVSQSPRYKVTKRGQDVALRCDPISGHVSLYWYRQALGQGPEFLTYFNYEAQQDKSGLPNDRFSAERPEGSISTLTIQRTEQRDSAMYRCASSLRAGASTDTQYFGPGTRLTVL.

The chain recombines TRBV7-8 with TRBJ1-6; D unresolved. Trimming cost V 1 base and J 5 bases, with 3 bases left between them. The germline gives CDR1 SGHVS, CDR2 FQNEAQ. The CDR3 has 13 residues. The CDR3 DNA follows: TGTGCCAGCAGCTTAGACAATAATTCACCCCTCCACTTT. Translation gives CASSLDNNSPLHF.

The chain combines TRBV19 with TRBJ2-7; 7 bases match TRBD1. Germline V lookup: CDR1 LNHDA, CDR2 SQIVND (reference sequence). The V gene end was trimmed by 6 bases and the J gene end by 1 base; junction bases not matched to a gene: 9. The CDR3 loop spans 15 amino acids. CDR3 in amino acids: CASRTKGTASYEQYF. DNA for the CDR3: TGTGCCAGTAGGACCAAGGGGACAGCTTCCTACGAGCAGTACTTC.

V and J are TRBV9 and TRBJ1-2; TRBD1 is a possible D gene (5 bases). The CDR3 length is 16 residues. CDR1 and CDR2 (germline): SGDLS, YYNGEE. Trimming stripped 4 bases from V and 7 bases from J, with 23 bases between. The CDR3 DNA sequence: TGTGCCAGCAGCCTCCATGGGTTGAGTCAGGGAAGTGGCTACACCTTC. Translated: CASSLHGLSQGSGYTF.

V and J are TRBV2 and TRBJ2-3; 9 bases are a match to TRBD2. The CDR3 totals 15 residues. CDR1 and CDR2 (germline): SNHLY, FYNNEI. The ends lost 8 bases at V and 4 bases at J; junction bases unmatched: 10. CDR3: CASGGGGALADTQYF. The CDR3 DNA is TGTGCCAGCGGCGGCGGGGGGGCCCTGGCAGATACGCAGTATTTT.

The V and J genes are TRBV15 and TRBJ2-5, with D possibly matching TRBD1 (6 bases). This CDR3 contains 12 residues. Trimming shortened V by 9 bases and J by 2 bases, and 10 bases separated the two germline ends. Germline CDR1 LNHNV, CDR2 YYDKDF (reference sequence). As DNA, the CDR3 is TGTGCCACGGCCCAGGGGCAAGAGACCCAGTACTTC. Residues: CATAQGQETQYF.

The V and J genes are TRBV2 and TRBJ2-1; TRBD1 matches 8 bases. Germline V gene lookup returns CDR1 SNHLY and CDR2 FYNNEI. After removal of 6 bases from V and 6 bases from J, the junction contained 10 bases not matched to a gene. This CDR3 has 15 residues. CDR3 protein: CASRSTGVGSNEQFF. Here the CDR3 DNA reads TGTGCCAGCAGATCGACAGGGGTAGGTTCCAATGAGCAGTTCTTC.

The rearrangement joins TRBV5-1 to TRBJ2-5, with 7 bases aligning to TRBD2. This CDR3 comprises 14 residues. The V segment lost 1 base and the J segment 4 bases; nucleotides outside the gene matches: 4. CDR1 SGHRS and CDR2 YFSETQ come from the germline V gene. The CDR3 DNA follows: TGCGCCAGCAGCTTGCGGGGGGAGGGAGAGACCCAGTACTTC. Translation gives CASSLRGEGETQYF.

This chain connects TRBV19 to TRBJ1-1; D gene unclear. V dropped 0 bases and J dropped 2 bases, with 10 bases sitting between them. Per the germline V gene, CDR1 is LNHDA and CDR2 is SQIVND (reference sequence). This CDR3 has 15 amino acids. CDR3 sequence: CASSIDLASNTEAFF. The CDR3 DNA follows: TGTGCCAGTAGTATAGATCTCGCGTCCAACACTGAAGCTTTCTTT.

This clone has more than one count but fewer than ten. J is TRBJ1-5 and V is TRBV7-9, with 7 positions matching TRBD1. The CDR3 contains 13 residues. CDR1 SEHNR and CDR2 FQNEAQ come from the germline V gene (reference sequence). V lost 1 base to trimming and J lost 13 bases; unmatched junction nucleotides: 7. CDR3 nucleotide sequence: TGTGCCAGCAGCTTAGGGGAAGGGGGCTCACAGCATTTT. This sequence encodes CASSLGEGGSQHF.

This chain links TRBV19 with TRBJ1-3; maybe TRBD1 (5 bases). The CDR3 length is 15 residues. Germline V gives CDR1 LNHDA, CDR2 SQIVND (reference sequence). V dropped 4 bases and J dropped 0 bases, with 10 bases sitting between them. CDR3 in DNA: TGTGCCAGTAGTAAGACAGTTTTCTCTGGAAACACCATATATTTT. Translated: CASSKTVFSGNTIYF.

The gene calls are TRBV19 and TRBJ2-2; TRBD1 aligns across 7 bases. The V gene's germline CDR1 is LNHDA and CDR2 SQIVND (reference sequence). CDR3 length equals 17 residues. The V gene end was trimmed by 4 bases and the J gene end by 0 bases; junction bases not matched to a gene: 8. CDR3 sequence: CASSKSPGTANTGELFF. The DNA for the CDR3 is TGTGCCAGTAGTAAGAGCCCCGGGACAGCGAACACCGGGGAGCTGTTTTTT.

The V and J genes are TRBV5-5 and TRBJ1-3; TRBD1 is a possible D gene (5 bases). The germline gives CDR1 SGHKS, CDR2 YYEKEE (reference sequence). V was trimmed by 0 bases and J by 2 bases, leaving 6 bases between them. The CDR3 has 14 residues. The CDR3 sequence is CASSLGGAGNTIYF. For the CDR3, the DNA is TGTGCCAGCAGCTTGGGGGGGGCTGGAAACACCATATATTTT.

CDR3 sequence (DNA): TGTGCCAGCAGTCCATCCGACAGATTGGGAAACACCATATATTTT. Translation: CASSPSDRLGNTIYF. The rearrangement joins TRBV6-6 to TRBJ1-3, with D tentatively TRBD1 (5 bases). Trimming pared 5 bases from V and 4 bases from J, leaving 15 bases between. The CDR3 spans 15 residues. CDR1 is MNHNY, CDR2 SVGAGI, per germline (reference sequence).

The chain carries TRBV5-1 and TRBJ1-2; 10 bases agree with TRBD1. This CDR3 spans 15 amino acids. Germline CDR1 SGHRS, CDR2 YFSETQ. The junction had 5 bases not matched to a gene; V was cut back by 4 bases and J by 2 bases. In nucleotides, the CDR3 is TGCGCCAGCAGCCGGGGACAGGGGACCAACTATGGCTACACCTTC. It encodes CASSRGQGTNYGYTF. Complete variable domain (other parts from reference TRBV5-1 and TRBJ1-2): KAGVTQTPRYLIKTRGQQVTLSCSPISGHRSVSWYQQTPGQGLQFLFEYFSETQRNKGNFPGRFSGRQFSNSRSEMNVSTLELGDSALYLCASSRGQGTNYGYTFGSGTRLTVV.

This chain joins TRBV7-2 and TRBJ2-7, with 8 bases that match TRBD2. The length of the CDR3 is 16 residues. Trimming cost V 4 bases and J 6 bases; bases outside gene matches: 14. Per germline, CDR1 SGHTA and CDR2 FQGNSA. CDR3 residues: CASSSTGGAAVGEQYF. The CDR3 nucleotides are TGTGCCAGCAGCTCCACGGGAGGGGCGGCCGTGGGCGAGCAGTACTTC.

This chain links TRBV5-1 with TRBJ2-7, with a weak D call TRBD2 (5 bases). V was pared by 3 bases and J by 7 bases, with 17 bases between. This CDR3 comprises 14 residues. Per the germline V gene, CDR1 is SGHRS and CDR2 is YFSETQ. For the CDR3, the DNA is TGCGCCAGCAGCTCAGGTCACACCTCGGGGGAGCAGTACTTC. Translation: CASSSGHTSGEQYF.